Listed below are T cell receptor beta chains from one sample, sequenced in a study of cytomegalovirus exposure and HLA in healthy donors. Profiling relied on immunoSEQ multiplex PCR, and the TCRdb table lists in-frame clones only, not all of them. The table includes over 200,000 clones, roughly 84% detected once. Sequencing input: PBMCs. Source of these receptors: a human donor in good health. The CDR3 runs from the conserved cysteine through the conserved F or W. Size is stated for part of the rows, as once, few or many counts, or as a class when the clone is expanded.

cdr3_aa,v_call,j_call,clone_size
CASSLSTGRSISGNTIYF,TRBV27,TRBJ1-3,NA
CASSFTVGANVLTF,TRBV27,TRBJ2-6,NA
CASSLGSGTGNIQYF,TRBV5-1,TRBJ2-4,NA
CASSLNREETQYF,TRBV6-1,TRBJ2-5,NA
CAISGSVAGDGETQYF,TRBV10-3,TRBJ2-5,NA
CASRPTSGNYNEQFF,TRBV27,TRBJ2-1,NA
CASSFLADNEQFF,TRBV27,TRBJ2-1,once
CASSRSGRGDNEQFF,TRBV19,TRBJ2-1,NA
CAWGRGTTDTQYF,TRBV30,TRBJ2-3,NA
CSVEGTGGIYEQYF,TRBV29-1,NA,NA
CASSQELAGATYNEQFF,TRBV14,TRBJ2-1,NA
CAWSRDFYEQYF,TRBV30,TRBJ2-7,NA
CASSLRAGQRGQGYEQYF,TRBV27,TRBJ2-7,once
CASSQEDRSAYEQYF,TRBV4-1,TRBJ2-7,NA
CSVDRSYNEQFF,TRBV29-1,TRBJ2-1,NA
CASSDTGAGEQYF,TRBV25-1,TRBJ2-7,NA
CASSLDGIGQDEQFF,TRBV27,TRBJ2-1,NA
CASSLQQDPYEQYF,TRBV5-4,TRBJ2-7,NA
CASSSQRSSYEQYF,TRBV9,TRBJ2-7,NA
CASSLGLSNTGELFF,TRBV7-2,TRBJ2-2,NA
CASSLSGRPDGGYTF,TRBV28,TRBJ1-2,NA
CASSHRGSYGYTF,TRBV7-4,TRBJ1-2,NA
CASSSAGSGANVLTF,TRBV7-3,TRBJ2-6,NA
CASSTRTGANQETQYF,TRBV7-8,TRBJ2-5,NA
CASSGLKDGVFYTQYF,TRBV2,TRBJ2-3,once
CSVAGTSGENEYF,TRBV29-1,TRBJ2-7,NA
CARSLVERRGYGYTF,TRBV5-3,TRBJ1-2,NA
CASSYNGAGPPYEQYF,TRBV6-5,TRBJ2-7,NA
CASSVDGGPNTGELFF,TRBV9,TRBJ2-2,NA
CASSKTTSGDEQFF,TRBV7-9,TRBJ2-1,NA
CASSLEGGKSYEQYF,TRBV5-8,TRBJ2-7,few
CSGLAGGADTQYF,TRBV29-1,TRBJ2-3,NA
CASSPRLAGRVGEQFF,TRBV9,TRBJ2-1,NA
CASSPGTSGSAQYF,TRBV27,TRBJ2-7,NA
CASSFVQGNTDTQYF,TRBV5-1,TRBJ2-3,NA
CASSLEGGGSLRNTQYF,TRBV7-3,TRBJ2-3,NA
CASSLSNRAYEQYF,TRBV27,TRBJ2-7,NA
CAISGDFTDTQYF,TRBV10-3,TRBJ2-3,NA
CASSLLGASGANVLTF,TRBV27,TRBJ2-6,NA
CASSPRGGLILYEQYF,TRBV7-6,TRBJ2-7,NA
CSSSLAGNGYTF,TRBV7-9,TRBJ1-2,NA
CASSPRQGWGYTF,TRBV14,TRBJ1-2,NA
CASSFRRTSQVEQFF,TRBV28,TRBJ2-1,NA
CASGISFRGGELFF,TRBV19,TRBJ2-2,once
CASSQSQTVAKNIQYF,TRBV16,TRBJ2-4,NA
CASSPRDRQRGYTF,TRBV27,TRBJ1-2,NA
CASSEGTGRSETQYF,TRBV2,TRBJ2-5,NA
CASSLSDIPGADTQYF,TRBV13,TRBJ2-3,NA